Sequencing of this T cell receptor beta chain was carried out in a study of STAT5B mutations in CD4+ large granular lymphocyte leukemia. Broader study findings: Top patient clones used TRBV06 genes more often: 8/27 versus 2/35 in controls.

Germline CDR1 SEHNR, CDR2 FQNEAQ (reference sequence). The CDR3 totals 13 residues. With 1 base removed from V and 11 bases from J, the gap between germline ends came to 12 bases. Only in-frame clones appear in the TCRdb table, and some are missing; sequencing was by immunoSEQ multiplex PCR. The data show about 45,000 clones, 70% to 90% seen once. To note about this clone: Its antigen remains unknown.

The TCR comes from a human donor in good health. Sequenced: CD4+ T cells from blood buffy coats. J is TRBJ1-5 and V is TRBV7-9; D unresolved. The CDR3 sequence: CASSLVSGTAQHF. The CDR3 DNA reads TGTGCCAGCAGCTTAGTCTCGGGTACGGCCCAGCATTTT.